This T cell receptor beta chain originates from a study of cytomegalovirus exposure and HLA in healthy donors (dated by TCRdb to about 2017). Notes on the research overall: An earlier analysis of more than 550 of the donors reported 276 Gb of sequence data and 117 million unique TCR beta sequences obtained from some 170 million T cells. Approximately 310 gigabases of sequencing data and tens of millions of unique TCR sequences were included in an early release covering roughly 600 HLA-typed donors. The genetic ancestry cluster associated with self-reported Caucasian donors included 81% of the approximately 410 genotyped donors. The study was designed to test whether signatures of past pathogen exposure could be identified by cataloging public T cell receptors. The study used immunosequencing to profile the T cell repertoires of 666 subjects and linked those repertoires to cytomegalovirus serostatus. Along with the approximately 650-subject first cohort, a separate validation cohort of over 90 different subjects was used. To predict cytomegalovirus infection status, the study combined high-throughput TCR immunosequencing, statistical association of individual TCRs with disease status, and machine learning. In a later analysis, previously published TCR beta repertoires from some 640 donors were re-analyzed and high-resolution HLA genotyping was added so that TCR occurrence patterns could be studied. The later analysis used no new phenotypic data to find candidate immune exposures, relying instead on TCR beta sequences and their occurrence across donors. To decide whether each TCR beta V gene segment behaved as functional or pseudogenic, an earlier analysis of some 600 of the donors relied on high-throughput TCR beta sequencing. Donor age, sex, ethnicity and CMV serostatus were compiled together with the repertoire data. A later genetic analysis used genome-wide SNP genotypes for about 60% of the roughly 700 donors, treating that subset as a discovery cohort. Every repertoire in the discovery cohort had been generated on one and the same sequencing platform. HLA typing covered class I and class II loci at four-digit resolution. Typing coverage varied by locus: roughly 629-640 donors for A, B, C, DRB1 and DQB1; under 550 for DQA1; more than 600 for DPA1; roughly 470 for DPB1. Roughly 5 DR-DQ haplotypes were treated as single units for association and clustering because of strong linkage in the cohort. On average, about 200,000 unique TCR beta nucleotide sequences were sequenced per donor among roughly 430 genotyped donors of the cohort, with about 17% of those sequences being non-productive.

In total, fewer than 750 healthy bone marrow donors made up the cohort. Cohort members were all nominally healthy when sampled, although unrecorded immune exposures were likely present. The donor was CMV seropositive and belonged to the group of about 290 seropositive cohort members. Every donor gave a peripheral blood sample, and the peripheral blood mononuclear cells from that sample were used for TCR beta sequencing. Genomic DNA was extracted from the blood cell samples with the Qiagen DNeasy Blood Extraction Kit. Overall study outcomes, separate from this receptor: Only TCR beta chains were sequenced in this cohort, and the absence of alpha or paired-chain data limited detectable features. A later analysis found that HLA-associated TCR beta chains were more clonally expanded and had lower generation probabilities than equally common non-associated chains. Because the 87-base-pair reads could not distinguish some IMGT-functional V segments, including TRBV6-2 and TRBV6-3, those segments were excluded. According to a later analysis, TCR association rates differed among HLA loci, with DRB1 alleles showing the most associated TCRs and HLA-C alleles showing the fewest. When HLA alleles, especially DR and DQ, strongly co-occurred, attributing TCR associations to individual alleles was difficult. Most TCR sequences were observed very rarely across donors, whereas some public TCRs were present in many individuals. A few of the identified cytomegalovirus-associated TCR beta chains were confirmed in vitro to be specific for cytomegalovirus antigens. In a later analysis, 16,951 TCR beta sequences were associated with specific HLA alleles at a false discovery rate of 0.05. A cluster of highly shared sequence variants was judged likely to represent a technical artifact of the sequencing pipeline. Cytomegalovirus status was reported to be diagnosed by the classifier with high specificity and sensitivity in both the original and validation cohorts. Most CMV-associated TCR beta chains appeared to be HLA-restricted in a later analysis, and the HLA associations seemed to be driven largely by CMV exposure. Linkage disequilibrium might explain the correlated functional status among segregating V segments, but an unknown experimental factor could not be excluded. The study listed 164 TCR beta chains as associated with cytomegalovirus. CMV serostatus was the only immune exposure information available for the cohort. Broadly in line with IMGT annotations, most TCR beta V segments showed up in productive rearrangements about 87% or about 30% of the time in an earlier analysis of 587 of the donors. An association between a missense DCLRE1C variant and V-gene and J-gene trimming of TCR beta chains was found in a later genetic analysis and replicated in an independent cohort. Presence/absence analyses assumed roughly uniform sequencing depth across donors, an assumption that may not hold. A later genetic analysis reported fewer N-insertions in productive TCRs among donors in an Asian-associated ancestry cluster than the roughly 720-donor mean. The authors suggested that the approach could potentially be extended to other disease states and immunological phenotypes. The earlier analysis of fewer than 750 of the donors excluded over 15 rarely observed V segments, including chromosome 9 orphons, because counts were too low. HLA typing was unavailable for some donors at each locus, so association tests used only the typed subset. A further reported finding was that TCR beta sequences accurately predicted the HLA-A and HLA-B alleles for most subjects in the first cohort. In a later analysis, several top co-occurrence clusters were reported to appear linked to parvovirus B19, influenza, CMV and Epstein-Barr virus.

Receptors were amplified or captured by the immunoSEQ multiplex PCR assay. For the multiplex PCR, a mixture combining 60 forward primers for TCR Vbeta segments and 13 reverse primers for TCR Jbeta segments was used. Amplification of the CDR3 region of rearranged TCR beta genes was performed with a multiplex PCR assay on genomic DNA. Amplified TCR beta libraries were sequenced as 87-base-pair reads on the Illumina HiSeq System. In the source study's methods: In a later analysis, about 80 million unique TCR beta chains were counted across the roughly 670 repertoires, and roughly 9.9 million of these chains were shared by at least two donors. Raw reads were error-corrected and collapsed into unique sequences with a nearest-neighbor algorithm that merged closely related sequences to remove PCR and sequencing errors. CDR3 sequences were aligned to IMGT reference sequences to assign V, D and J gene segments. For a sequence to be retained, at least a six-nucleotide match to both a V gene segment and a J gene segment was required. Rearrangements were classified as productive when the CDR3 lacked stop codons and remained in frame with V and J, and all other rearrangements were classified as non-productive. Following IMGT convention, CDR3 was defined as the stretch from the second conserved V-encoded cysteine to the conserved J-encoded phenylalanine. The earlier analysis of about 610 of the donors excluded any sequence lacking an unambiguous match to a single V gene segment. In an earlier analysis of some 590 of the donors, V segments were called functional above 56.7% productive rearrangements and were called segregating when the between-donor standard deviation exceeded 5%. To diagnose cytomegalovirus status from the catalog of TCR beta chain sequences, a statistical classification framework was built. V and J gene assignment, in a later analysis, came from comparing TCR nucleotide sequences with IMGT/GENE-DB human TR gene sequences. A later analysis assigned CDR3 sequences and most-parsimonious VDJ recombination scenarios with the TCRdist pipeline. In a later analysis, each TCR beta chain was defined by its CDR3 amino acid sequence together with its V-gene family, and reads lacking a unique V-gene family were excluded. A later analysis removed roughly 590 highly shared, low-generation-probability nucleotide sequences to deal with suspected cross-contamination and a sequencing artifact. A later analysis calculated a clonal expansion index for each public chain from normalized within-repertoire ranks of inferred template counts. Generation probabilities in a later analysis came from a VDJ recombination model fitted to out-of-frame rearrangements, and those results were checked against IGoR. Hypergeometric tests were used in a later analysis to score TCR-TCR, TCR-HLA and TCR-CMV co-occurrence, with a repertoire-size bias correction applied to the TCR pairs. To estimate false discovery rates, a later analysis permuted the HLA or CMV assignments 20 times. In a later analysis, co-occurring TCRs were grouped with DBSCAN, and TCRdist sequence similarity was added when clustering was performed within HLA-allele-positive subsets. Co-occurrence clustering excluded repertoires with fewer than 30,000 or more than 120,000 public chains, plus five with anomalous nucleotide sharing. TCRdb holds this immuneACCESS table with in-frame rearrangements only. Some clones are missing; in checked studies, unresolved V genes explain under half, and the rest has no known cause. V and J calls and clone size are given by that table; D and trimming were obtained from the DNA. This sample lists 90,000 or so clones; about 69% were detected once. Clones ranked in the top ten supply 15% to 20% of the sample.

About this clone itself: Its recognized antigen is unknown. Base quality data are lacking; no much larger clone is found one base away.

The CDR3 sequence holds 13 residues, the cysteine and phenylalanine included. The only DNA kept is the CDR3, 39 bases in frame from the first base. CDR1 and CDR2, looked up from the germline V gene (reference sequence), are PRHDT and FYEKMQ. V is cut by 5 bases and J by 3 bases, and the space between the germline ends is 8 bases. The source of this sequence is a young woman in good health and CMV-seropositive. This chain is built from TRBV13 and TRBJ2-1; the D gene cannot be named for sure. The material sequenced was PBMCs. This receptor has the CDR3 CASSPPGYNEQFF. The sequence in DNA is TGTGCCAGCAGCCCCCCCGGCTACAATGAGCAGTTCTTC.